This is a list of T cell receptor beta chains from one sample in a study of shared clonotypes between healthy human individuals. Produced via immunoSEQ multiplex PCR; TCRdb's table is partial and in-frame only. The table includes 800,000 to 950,000 clones, roughly 96% detected once. The specimen was naive CD8+ T cells sorted from blood. The receptors come from a man aged 25 to 45 in good health. The CDR3 runs from the conserved cysteine through the conserved F or W. Fields, in order: V gene, J gene, clone size, D gene, CDR3 protein, CDR3 DNA. D genes are given only for firm matches. The size entry is marked missing in some rows and otherwise reads once, few, many or a size class.

>TRBV11-2|TRBJ2-3|NA|NA
CASSIYSTDTQYF
TGTGCCAGCAGCATATACAGCACAGATACGCAGTATTTT
>TRBV27|TRBJ2-1|NA|NA
CASSLGVGSADNEQFF
TGTGCCAGCAGTTTAGGGGTAGGTTCGGCGGACAATGAGCAGTTCTTC
>TRBV9|TRBJ2-1|NA|TRBD2
CASSGALAGFEQFF
TGTGCCAGCAGCGGCGCACTAGCGGGATTTGAGCAGTTCTTC
>TRBV5-8|TRBJ2-7|NA|TRBD1
CASSPGQGVYEQYF
TGTGCCAGCAGCCCCGGACAGGGGGTCTACGAGCAGTACTTC
>TRBV10-3|TRBJ2-7|NA|NA
CAIMTDLGDEQYF
TGTGCCATCATGACGGACTTAGGGGACGAGCAGTACTTC
>TRBV29-1|TRBJ2-3|NA|NA
CSVDPGTSSTDTQYF
TGCAGCGTTGACCCAGGAACCTCTAGCACAGATACGCAGTATTTT
>TRBV11-2|TRBJ2-1|NA|TRBD2
CASSLTGASGRLYNEQFF
TGTGCCAGCAGCTTAACTGGGGCTAGCGGGCGGTTATACAATGAGCAGTTCTTC
>TRBV29-1|TRBJ2-7|NA|TRBD2
CSVGTSGEQYF
TGCAGCGTAGGGACTAGCGGTGAGCAGTACTTC
>TRBV27|TRBJ2-7|once|NA
CASWNRVGPSYEQYF
TGTGCCAGCTGGAACAGGGTGGGGCCCTCCTACGAGCAGTACTTC
>TRBV19|TRBJ2-1|NA|TRBD2
CASSVGTSGYNEQFF
TGTGCCAGTAGCGTCGGGACTAGCGGCTACAATGAGCAGTTCTTC
>TRBV27|TRBJ2-7|NA|NA
CASSFSVSSYEQYF
TGTGCCAGCAGTTTCTCAGTTTCTTCCTACGAGCAGTACTTC
>TRBV27|TRBJ2-2|few|NA
CASSRTGELFF
TGTGCCAGCAGTAGAACCGGGGAGCTGTTTTTT
>TRBV7-8|TRBJ2-3|NA|TRBD1
CASSLGHGTGTDTQYF
TGTGCCAGCAGCTTAGGTCATGGGACAGGCACAGATACGCAGTATTTT
>TRBV5-6|TRBJ2-7|NA|NA
CASSLPPTVSSYEQYF
TGTGCCAGCAGCTTGCCGCCGACGGTGAGCTCCTACGAGCAGTACTTC
>TRBV2|TRBJ1-5|NA|NA
CASSEYMGGLGDQPQHF
TGTGCCAGCAGTGAATATATGGGGGGTTTGGGAGATCAGCCCCAGCATTTT
>TRBV4-1|TRBJ2-1|NA|TRBD1
CASSQGTGTYNEQFF
TGCGCCAGCAGCCAAGGGACAGGGACTTACAATGAGCAGTTCTTC
>TRBV4-1|TRBJ2-3|NA|NA
CASSQERELPTDTQYF
TGCGCCAGCAGCCAAGAACGAGAATTACCCACAGATACGCAGTATTTT
>TRBV7-6|TRBJ1-4|NA|NA
CASSLGWDPAREKLFF
TGTGCCAGCAGCTTAGGGTGGGACCCTGCCCGTGAAAAACTGTTTTTT
>TRBV5-1|TRBJ2-6|NA|TRBD1
CASRPSTQGIASGANVLTF
TGCGCCAGCAGACCGAGTACACAGGGGATTGCGTCTGGGGCCAACGTCCTGACTTTC
>TRBV25-1|TRBJ2-7|NA|NA
CASSDLGIYEQYF
TGTGCCAGCAGTGATTTAGGGATCTACGAGCAGTACTTC
>TRBV7-3|TRBJ1-1|NA|NA
CASSLIAGGDTEAFF
TGTGCCAGCAGCTTAATAGCAGGTGGGGACACTGAAGCTTTCTTT
>TRBV6-5|TRBJ2-1|NA|NA
CASSTLQGPINEQFF
TGTGCCAGCAGTACTCTGCAGGGCCCTATAAATGAGCAGTTCTTC
>TRBV5-1|TRBJ2-1|NA|NA
CASSRLESEQFF
TGCGCCAGCAGCCGATTAGAAAGTGAGCAGTTCTTC
>TRBV7-9|TRBJ2-1|NA|TRBD1
CASSLPGQDRYNEQFF
TGTGCCAGCAGCCTACCGGGACAGGACCGCTACAATGAGCAGTTCTTC
>TRBV7-2|TRBJ2-1|NA|TRBD1
CASNSLGGTGAYNEQFF
TGTGCCAGTAATTCACTAGGCGGGACAGGAGCCTACAATGAGCAGTTCTTC
>TRBV7-2|TRBJ1-2|NA|TRBD1
CASSLATGSSRINGYTF
TGTGCCAGCAGCTTAGCGACAGGGTCGAGTCGGATAAATGGCTACACCTTC
>TRBV10-3|TRBJ2-3|NA|TRBD2
CAISGGTSGIFTDTQYF
TGTGCCATCAGTGGGGGGACTAGCGGGATTTTCACAGATACGCAGTATTTT
>TRBV13|TRBJ2-5|NA|TRBD1
CASSAPGQGQETQYF
TGTGCCAGCAGCGCGCCAGGACAGGGCCAAGAGACCCAGTACTTC
>TRBV6-5|TRBJ2-1|NA|NA
CASTTGSRLYNEQFF
TGTGCCAGCACCACGGGGTCCCGCCTATACAATGAGCAGTTCTTC
>TRBV28|TRBJ2-7|NA|NA
CASSSGGRGFGEQYF
TGTGCCAGCAGTTCCGGCGGACGCGGGTTCGGCGAGCAGTACTTC
>TRBV6-5|TRBJ2-7|NA|NA
CASSLSRSYEQYF
TGTGCCAGCAGTTTATCCCGGAGCTACGAGCAGTACTTC
>TRBV18|TRBJ2-7|NA|NA
CASSPTPLAPDDYEQYF
TGTGCCAGCTCACCAACTCCACTAGCTCCCGACGACTACGAGCAGTACTTC
>TRBV7-2|TRBJ2-5|NA|TRBD1
CASSLAGTGGETQYF
TGTGCCAGCAGCTTAGCCGGGACAGGGGGAGAGACCCAGTACTTC
>TRBV7-2|TRBJ2-1|NA|TRBD2
CASSLEVAGGRNEQFF
TGTGCCAGCAGCTTAGAGGTAGCGGGAGGTAGAAATGAGCAGTTCTTC
>TRBV7-9|TRBJ2-1|NA|TRBD2
CASSLVSGKAINEQFF
TGTGCCAGCAGCTTAGTGAGCGGGAAGGCCATTAATGAGCAGTTCTTC
>TRBV14|TRBJ2-1|NA|TRBD1
CASRRQGDNNEQFF
TGTGCCAGCAGGCGGCAGGGGGACAACAATGAGCAGTTCTTC
>TRBV5-1|TRBJ1-2|NA|NA
CASNSDDADYGYTF
TGCGCCAGCAATAGCGACGACGCAGACTATGGCTACACCTTC
>TRBV7-8|TRBJ1-4|few|NA
CASSKRRTRDEKLFF
TGTGCCAGCAGCAAGCGCCGGACCCGGGATGAAAAACTGTTTTTT
>TRBV7-2|TRBJ1-5|NA|NA
CASSLNSNQPQHF
TGTGCCAGCAGCTTAAACAGCAATCAGCCCCAGCATTTT
>TRBV6-6|TRBJ1-4|once|NA
CASSYGEKLFF
TGTGCCAGCAGTTACGGTGAAAAACTGTTTTTT
>TRBV5-5|TRBJ1-3|NA|NA
CASSLARNSGNTIYF
TGTGCCAGCAGCTTAGCGAGGAACTCTGGAAACACCATATATTTT
>TRBV11-3|TRBJ2-5|NA|NA
CASSKAPDETQYF
TGTGCCAGCAGCAAAGCGCCTGATGAGACCCAGTACTTC
>TRBV7-8|TRBJ2-5|NA|TRBD2
CASSTRTSGYQETQYF
TGTGCCAGCAGCACCCGGACTAGCGGGTACCAAGAGACCCAGTACTTC
>TRBV7-9|TRBJ1-1|NA|NA
CASGEGIEAFF
TGTGCCAGTGGGGAGGGGATTGAAGCTTTCTTT
>TRBV4-1|TRBJ2-7|NA|TRBD2
CASSQLGGGAHEQYF
TGCGCCAGCAGCCAATTGGGCGGGGGGGCCCACGAGCAGTACTTC
>TRBV29-1|TRBJ2-5|NA|NA
CSVEGAGSGETQYF
TGCAGCGTTGAAGGCGCGGGGTCAGGGGAGACCCAGTACTTC
>TRBV9|TRBJ2-3|NA|NA
CASGPISTQYF
TGTGCCAGCGGACCCATTTCAACGCAGTATTTT
>TRBV11-2|TRBJ2-5|NA|TRBD2
CASSLVAGVWETQYF
TGTGCCAGCAGCTTAGTAGCGGGAGTATGGGAGACCCAGTACTTC
>TRBV7-2|TRBJ2-1|NA|NA
CASSLQGVYNEQFF
TGTGCCAGCAGCTTACAGGGAGTCTACAATGAGCAGTTCTTC
>TRBV6-6|TRBJ1-2|NA|NA
CASSGTDNGYTF
TGTGCCAGCAGTGGTACAGATAATGGCTACACCTTC
>TRBV16|TRBJ1-5|NA|NA
CASSQMNPRQPQHF
TGTGCCAGCAGCCAAATGAACCCGCGGCAGCCCCAGCATTTT
>TRBV6-1|TRBJ2-7|once|NA
CASSESPRDYEQYF
TGTGCCAGCAGTGAATCCCCCCGGGACTACGAGCAGTACTTC
>TRBV4-1|TRBJ2-7|NA|NA
CASSQDWASSTYEQYF
TGCGCCAGCAGCCAAGATTGGGCTAGTAGCACCTACGAGCAGTACTTC